The next 20 T cell receptor beta chains were all read from a single sample in a study of blood T cells in healthy people across ages. A second PCR, run for 7 to 11 cycles, used a sample-barcoded 5' primer plus a J-beta primer mix. TCRdb independently ran MiXCR on the 5' RACE reads; one entry per CDR3 protein. The sample carries fewer than 900,000 distinct CDR3 sequences, roughly 41% recorded once. The sequencing sample was made of blood. These receptor sequences come from a woman in her fifties or sixties in good health.

V and J are TRBV7-9 and TRBJ2-3, with D possibly being TRBD1 (5 bases). Germline values: CDR1 SEHNR, CDR2 FQNEAQ (reference sequence). Trimming cost V 2 bases and J 5 bases, with 11 bases left between them. CDR3 length: 14 residues. CDR3 DNA: TGTGCCAGCAGCTTAAATCAGCAGGGAGATACGCAGTATTTT. Residues: CASSLNQQGDTQYF.

This clonotype has a count of ten or more. The V gene is TRBV21-1, the J gene TRBJ2-7. TRBV21-1 is shown as a pseudogene. The CDR3 has 10 amino acids. This CDR3 is CASSPYEQYF. As DNA, the CDR3 is TGTGCCAGCAGCCCCTACGAGCAGTACTTC.

For this clonotype: Given the absence of the conserved phenylalanine or tryptophan at the CDR3 end, a read error is likely. The rearrangement links TRBV7-6 to TRBJ2-5, with D perhaps being TRBD1 or TRBD2 (7 bases each). Germline V gives CDR1 SGHVS, CDR2 FNYEAQ. CDR3 length: 17 amino acids. The ends were cut back, 3 bases at V and 4 bases at J, with 21 bases in the middle. The CDR3 region has the DNA TGTGCCAGCAGCTTCTGGGGAGGGGGCATTGATCGAGAGACCCAGTACTAC. Its translation: CASSFWGGGIDRETQYY.

This clonotype was counted between two and nine times. The rearrangement uses TRBV5-1 and TRBJ2-5, with 10 bases fitting TRBD1. The germline gives CDR1 SGHRS, CDR2 YFSETQ. With 4 bases clipped from V and 11 bases from J, the junction kept 11 bases outside the gene matches. This CDR3 has 14 amino acids. CDR3 loop: CASSQGQGLGEQYF. The CDR3 nucleotides read TGCGCCAGCAGCCAGGGACAGGGGTTGGGGGAGCAGTACTTC.

The V gene is TRBV6-5, the J gene TRBJ2-1; D gene unclear. V was clipped by 5 bases and J by 3 bases, with 17 bases between them. Germline V gene data show CDR1 as MNHEY and CDR2 as SVGAGI. The CDR3 is 16 residues long. Here the CDR3 DNA reads TGTGCCAGCAGTCTTTACGTCGGGCGGAACTACAATGAGCAGTTCTTC. Its protein is CASSLYVGRNYNEQFF.

This chain joins TRBV20-1 and TRBJ2-4; D is unclear. Trimming took off 5 bases at V and 13 bases at J, with 24 bases between the two ends. This CDR3 is built from 14 residues. Germline loops: CDR1 DFQATT, CDR2 SNEGSKA (reference sequence). The CDR3 DNA reads TGCAGTGCTGACCGCACCGCGACTTACAATGAGCAGTACTTC. This encodes CSADRTATYNEQYF.

A word on this clonotype: This sequence may be a read error, since a much larger clone differs from it by one base. The chain uses TRBV20-1 and TRBJ1-5; D uncertain. Trimming left V 8 bases short and J 4 bases short, with 12 bases between. This CDR3 has 12 amino acids. Germline assignment: CDR1 DFQATT and CDR2 SNEGSKA (reference sequence). The CDR3 here is CSSKDGNQPQHF. The CDR3 DNA sequence: TGCAGTTCTAAGGACGGGAATCAGCCCCAGCATTTT.

This clonotype has a single count. A much larger clone lies one base from this, so it may be a read error. The J gene is TRBJ1-1, the V gene TRBV5-6, with a weak D call TRBD1 (6 bases). This CDR3 comprises 15 residues. CDR1 is SGHDT and CDR2 is YYEEEE in the germline V gene. The CDR3, as DNA: TGTGCCAGCAGCCTGGGAGGACAGATGAACGCTGAAGCTTTCTTT. This gives the protein CASSLGGQMNAEAFF.

This clonotype occurred once. At one end the junction does not follow the germline gene, possibly because of a read error. The rearrangement joins TRBV20-1 to TRBJ2-5; D is tentatively TRBD1 or TRBD2 (5 bases each). The CDR3 sequence is 14 residues long. Looked up from germline, CDR1 is DFQATT and CDR2 is SNEGSKA (reference sequence). CDR3 sequence reads: CNARDNGASRTQYF. CDR3 bases: TGCAATGCTAGAGATAATGGGGCTAGCAGAACCCAGTACTTC.

This clonotype was counted between two and nine times. The CDR3: CASSLTRDRNIQYF. The CDR3 region has the DNA TGTGCCAGCAGTCTGACCCGGGACAGAAACATTCAGTACTTC. This chain uses TRBV27 with TRBJ2-4; 7 nucleotides match TRBD1. The CDR3 spans 14 residues. With V trimmed by 5 bases and J by 6 bases, 7 bases remained unmatched. Germline loops: CDR1 MNHEY, CDR2 SMNVEV (reference sequence).

This clonotype was detected only a few times. This chain connects TRBV5-1 to TRBJ1-1; D call uncertain. The V and J ends lost 3 bases and 0 bases respectively, with 12 bases between them. Looked up from germline, CDR1 is SGHRS and CDR2 is YFSETQ. This CDR3 is built from 15 residues. The CDR3, as DNA: TGCGCCAGCAGCTCCTGGACGGAGATGAACACTGAAGCTTTCTTT. It translates to CASSSWTEMNTEAFF.

J is TRBJ1-1 and V is TRBV6-4; D remains ambiguous. Per the germline V gene, CDR1 is MRHNA and CDR2 is SNTAGT. The germline V and J ends were trimmed by 7 bases and 7 bases, with 10 bases remaining between them. The CDR3 runs 11 residues. This CDR3 reads CASTNTVEAFF. The CDR3 nucleotides are TGTGCCAGCACAAATACAGTTGAAGCTTTCTTT.

The chain is built from TRBV7-3 and TRBJ2-1; 10 positions match TRBD2. This CDR3 is built from 18 residues. The V and J ends lost 0 bases and 12 bases, in that order; junction bases with no gene match: 17. CDR1 is SGHTA, CDR2 FQGTGA, per germline. Written as DNA, the CDR3 is TGTGCCAGCAGCTTAACTATCGGCCTACCTGAAGCGGGAGGGGGGCAGTTCTTC. Amino acid sequence: CASSLTIGLPEAGGGQFF.

This chain joins TRBV25-1 and TRBJ2-2; 14 bases agree with TRBD2. Looked up from germline, CDR1 is MGHDK and CDR2 is SYGVNS. J was trimmed by 7 bases and V by 3 bases; bases with no gene match: 1. CDR3 length: 15 amino acids. The CDR3 coding sequence is TGTGCCAGCAGTGAGGGACTAGCGGGAGTCGGGGAGCTGTTTTTT. It translates to CASSEGLAGVGELFF.

The J gene is TRBJ1-2, the V gene TRBV6-2 or TRBV6-3; 12 nucleotides align to TRBD1. This CDR3 is 15 amino acids long. Unmatched junction bases numbered 5, after V lost 5 bases and J lost 4 bases. Germline V gene sequence: CDR1 MNHEY, CDR2 SVGEGT. CDR3 amino acids: CASSEGQGAVYGYTF. The DNA for the CDR3 is TGTGCCAGCAGTGAGGGACAGGGGGCCGTCTATGGCTACACCTTC.

The rearrangement joins TRBV12-3 or TRBV12-4 to TRBJ2-1; D is uncertain. CDR3 size: 12 residues. V dropped 3 bases and J dropped 5 bases, with 5 bases sitting between them. The CDR3 DNA sequence: TGTGCCAGCAGTTTTACAAACAATGAGCAGTTCTTC. Its translation is CASSFTNNEQFF.

The chain uses TRBV20-1 and TRBJ2-1, with a tentative D call TRBD1 (6 bases). The DNA matches TRBJ2-7 better at its end, which makes the J call doubtful. CDR3 length: 14 residues. Looked up from germline, CDR1 is DFQATT and CDR2 is SNEGSKA (reference sequence). This CDR3 reads CSATIGGGYNEQYF. In DNA form, the CDR3 reads TGCAGTGCGACCATTGGGGGCGGATACAATGAGCAGTACTTC.

Points on this clonotype: It may be a read error: a sequence one base away is much more abundant. J is TRBJ1-6 and V is TRBV7-2; the D is unclear. This CDR3 is built from 17 residues. The germline CDR1 and CDR2 sequences are SGHTA and FQGNSA. The CDR3 sequence: CAGSLDLVDVGDSPLHF. In DNA, the CDR3 is TGTGCCGGCAGCTTAGATTTGGTGGACGTGGGTGATTCACCCCTCCACTTT.

The chain links TRBV5-1 to TRBJ2-1, with D unclear. The germline V gene encodes CDR1 SGHRS and CDR2 YFSETQ. Trimming shortened V by 1 base and J by 8 bases, and 10 bases separated the two germline ends. The CDR3 has 13 residues. The CDR3 is CASSLYGSHEQFF. CDR3 DNA sequence: TGCGCCAGCAGCTTGTATGGGTCCCATGAGCAGTTCTTC.

The gene calls are TRBV12-3 or TRBV12-4 and TRBJ1-5; a possible D gene is TRBD1 (6 bases). The V and J ends lost 3 bases and 3 bases respectively, with 12 bases between them. The CDR3 consists of 15 residues. The CDR3 protein is CASSLGRGVNQPQHF. CDR3 sequence (DNA): TGTGCCAGCAGTTTGGGCAGGGGTGTCAATCAGCCCCAGCATTTT.